These 4 T cell receptor beta chains were all obtained from the same sample, sequenced in a study of CD4+ T cells in melanoma. The method was immunoSEQ multiplex PCR; TCRdb's version includes in-frame clones alone and lacks a portion of them. Here the sample spans some 150,000 clones, around 90% being singletons. These receptors were collected from a human donor with melanoma.

This rearrangement joins TRBV29-1 to TRBJ1-1; D may be TRBD1 (5 bases). The ends were cut back, 4 bases at V and 1 base at J, with 10 bases in the middle. CDR3 length: 13 residues. Germline CDR1 reads SQVTM; CDR2 reads ANQGSEA. The CDR3 loop reads CSVGTQPNTEAFF. Written as DNA, the CDR3 is TGCAGCGTTGGGACACAGCCGAACACTGAAGCTTTCTTT.

V and J are TRBV4-2 and TRBJ2-1; D is possibly TRBD2 (6 bases). Germline CDR1 and CDR2: LGHNA and YNFKEQ. This CDR3 has 14 residues. Trimming stripped 3 bases from V and 6 bases from J, with 12 bases between. The CDR3 DNA reads TGTGCCAGCAGCCACGGGGGTAGCAGCAATGAGCAGTTCTTC. This gives the protein CASSHGGSSNEQFF.

The gene calls are TRBV5-1 and TRBJ2-5; 8 bases align to TRBD2. J gave up 2 bases and V 0 bases, and 6 bases lay outside the gene matches. Germline V lookup: CDR1 SGHRS, CDR2 YFSETQ. This CDR3 has 16 amino acids. The CDR3: CASSLVGSGVQETQYF. The CDR3 DNA is TGCGCCAGCAGCTTGGTTGGTAGCGGGGTACAAGAGACCCAGTACTTC.

This sequence joins TRBV6-5 and TRBJ2-4; 8 bases agree with TRBD1. V trimming: 2 bases; J trimming: 5 bases; junction bases outside the gene matches: 5. Germline loops: CDR1 MNHEY, CDR2 SVGAGI. The CDR3 runs 15 residues. The DNA of the CDR3 is TGTGCCAGCAGTTACGATGGACAGGGCCAAAACATTCAGTACTTC. Amino acids: CASSYDGQGQNIQYF.